These T cell receptor beta chains were read from a single sample in a study of blood T cell repertoires in COVID-19. Profiling relied on immunoSEQ multiplex PCR, and the TCRdb table lists in-frame clones only, not all of them. The table has around 130,000 clones, approximately 90% seen once; the top ten hold approximately 2.3%. The source material was peripheral blood. These receptor sequences come from a woman aged 50 to 60 with acute or convalescent COVID-19. CDR3s include the opening cysteine and the closing phenylalanine or tryptophan. The D gene is left open where the match is weak. The size entry is marked missing in some rows and otherwise reads once, few, many or a size class.

CDR3 protein,CDR3 DNA,V gene,J gene,clone size,D gene
CASSLAGDRINEQYF,TGCGCCAGCAGCTTGGCCGGGGACAGGATAAACGAGCAGTACTTC,TRBV5-1,TRBJ2-7,.,TRBD1
CASSPGYSSGELFF,TGTGCCAGCAGTCCCGGATATTCTAGCGGGGAGCTGTTTTTT,TRBV3-1/TRBV3-2,TRBJ2-2,.,.
CSVDQGAGAYNEQFF,TGCAGCGTTGACCAGGGGGCTGGAGCCTACAATGAGCAGTTCTTC,TRBV29-1,TRBJ2-1,.,TRBD1
CASSLPRQGLYGYTF,TGTGCCAGCAGCTTACCCCGACAGGGGCTCTATGGCTACACCTTC,TRBV11-2,TRBJ1-2,.,TRBD1
CAISGGLAGESPHEQYF,TGTGCCATCAGTGGGGGACTAGCGGGAGAGAGTCCCCACGAGCAGTACTTC,TRBV10-3,TRBJ2-7,.,TRBD2
CASSPAGPLSGSNQPQHF,TGTGCCAGCTCACCGGCAGGGCCACTATCCGGTAGCAATCAGCCCCAGCATTTT,TRBV18,TRBJ1-5,.,.
CASSPTGTSTYEQYF,TGTGCCAGCTCACCGACCGGGACTAGCACCTACGAGCAGTACTTC,TRBV18,TRBJ2-7,once,TRBD2
CASKTGTGELFF,TGTGCCAGTAAAACAGGGACCGGGGAGCTGTTTTTT,TRBV19,TRBJ2-2,.,.
CASSKGQLYGYTF,TGTGCCAGTAGTAAGGGACAACTATATGGCTACACCTTC,TRBV19,TRBJ1-2,.,.
CASSLVTSGNYEQYF,TGTGCCAGCAGCTTAGTCACTAGCGGGAATTACGAGCAGTACTTC,TRBV7-2,TRBJ2-7,.,TRBD2
CASSQTDRVYPEAFF,TGTGCCAGCAGCCAGACCGACAGGGTCTATCCTGAAGCTTTCTTT,TRBV3-1/TRBV3-2,TRBJ1-1,once,TRBD1
CASSQIGVSNQPQHF,TGTGCCAGCAGCCAGATAGGGGTGAGCAATCAGCCCCAGCATTTT,TRBV6-2/TRBV6-3,TRBJ1-5,.,.
CSAKGRDWEKLFF,TGCAGCGCCAAAGGCAGGGACTGGGAAAAACTGTTTTTT,TRBV29-1,TRBJ1-4,.,.
CAWSSQGALGNTIYF,TGTGCCTGGAGTTCTCAGGGGGCGTTGGGAAACACCATATATTTT,TRBV30,TRBJ1-3,.,TRBD1
CASSLEGHYYGYTF,TGTGCCAGCAGTCTAGAGGGACACTACTATGGCTACACCTTC,TRBV28,TRBJ1-2,.,.
CASSLQVLSTDTQYF,TGCGCCAGCAGCTTACAAGTTCTTAGCACAGATACGCAGTATTTT,TRBV5-1,TRBJ2-3,.,.
CASSLGAGDVHEQYF,TGTGCCAGCTCCCTCGGGGCAGGGGATGTCCACGAGCAGTACTTC,TRBV18,TRBJ2-7,.,.
CASSFPGGPQETQYF,TGTGCCAGCAGCTTTCCGGGAGGGCCCCAAGAGACCCAGTACTTC,TRBV5-4,TRBJ2-5,.,TRBD2
CASSLLSHQPQHF,TGTGCCAGCAGTCTCCTCTCCCATCAGCCCCAGCATTTT,TRBV12-3/TRBV12-4,TRBJ1-5,.,.
CASLGGETQYF,TGTGCCAGCCTTGGAGGGGAGACCCAGTACTTC,TRBV6-5,TRBJ2-5,.,.
CASSLAGGQETQYF,TGTGCCAGCAGTCTAGCGGGGGGCCAAGAGACCCAGTACTTC,TRBV27,TRBJ2-5,.,TRBD2
CASSSSGTSGRITDTQYF,TGTGCCAGCAGTTCCTCCGGGACTAGCGGGAGGATAACAGATACGCAGTATTTT,TRBV28,TRBJ2-3,.,TRBD2
CASSSQGAGGYTF,TGTGCCAGCAGTTCACAGGGGGCAGGCGGCTACACCTTC,TRBV6-2/TRBV6-3,TRBJ1-2,.,TRBD1
CASRTGNTGELFF,TGCGCCAGCAGGACAGGGAACACCGGGGAGCTGTTTTTT,TRBV5-1,TRBJ2-2,.,.
CASSLGGLVGDTQYF,TGCGCCAGCAGCTTGGGGGGACTAGTAGGGGATACGCAGTATTTT,TRBV5-1,TRBJ2-3,.,TRBD2
CSVKTTEGNQPQHF,TGCAGCGTTAAAACTACGGAGGGCAATCAGCCCCAGCATTTT,TRBV29-1,TRBJ1-5,.,.
CASSYLRGAYGYTF,TGTGCCAGCAGTTACCTTCGGGGGGCCTATGGCTACACCTTC,TRBV6-2/TRBV6-3,TRBJ1-2,.,.
CAWSVLLAGNIQYF,TGTGCCTGGAGTGTATTACTAGCGGGAAACATTCAGTACTTC,TRBV30,TRBJ2-4,.,TRBD2
CASSSRQGWTEAFF,TGTGCCAGTAGTTCACGACAGGGTTGGACTGAAGCTTTCTTT,TRBV19,TRBJ1-1,.,TRBD1
CASSQVEGVGQPQHF,TGCGCCAGCAGCCAAGTTGAGGGGGTGGGTCAGCCCCAGCATTTT,TRBV4-3,TRBJ1-5,.,.
CASSLLAGGRNEQFF,TGTGCCAGCAGCCTACTAGCGGGGGGCCGGAATGAGCAGTTCTTC,TRBV2,TRBJ2-1,.,TRBD2
CASSKSGGTEAFF,TGTGCCAGCAGTAAATCAGGGGGCACTGAAGCTTTCTTT,TRBV6-5,TRBJ1-1,once,TRBD1
CAWSSKSWGLGYGYTF,TGTGCCTGGAGCTCGAAGAGTTGGGGGCTTGGCTATGGCTACACCTTC,TRBV30,TRBJ1-2,.,.
CASSLVGQGFGELFF,TGTGCCAGTAGCCTCGTTGGACAGGGGTTCGGGGAGCTGTTTTTT,TRBV19,TRBJ2-2,.,TRBD1
CASSQTRRGTEAFF,TGCGCCAGCAGCCAGACCCGCAGGGGCACTGAAGCTTTCTTT,TRBV4-1,TRBJ1-1,once,.
CASSLGGTSGANVLTF,TGTGCCAGCAGCCTGGGGGGAACCTCTGGGGCCAACGTCCTGACTTTC,TRBV9,TRBJ2-6,.,.
CASSQTVGNTEAFF,TGCGCCAGCAGCCAAACAGTGGGGAACACTGAAGCTTTCTTT,TRBV4-1,TRBJ1-1,.,.
CASSVGGINSPLHF,TGTGCCAGCAGCGTAGGAGGGATTAATTCACCCCTCCACTTT,TRBV9,TRBJ1-6,.,.
CASSQAGTGEGNTIYF,TGCGCCAGCAGCCAAGCCGGGACAGGGGAAGGAAACACCATATATTTT,TRBV4-3,TRBJ1-3,.,TRBD1
CASGLFNTEAFF,TGTGCCAGCGGTCTATTTAACACTGAAGCTTTCTTT,TRBV5-8,TRBJ1-1,.,.
CASSLGGGLGTDTQYF,TGTGCCAGCAGTCTTGGGGGGGGCCTCGGCACAGATACGCAGTATTTT,TRBV4-2,TRBJ2-3,.,.
CATRTTGVYPLYEQYF,TGTGCCACCAGAACTACAGGGGTTTACCCCCTCTACGAGCAGTACTTC,TRBV27,TRBJ2-7,.,TRBD1
CASSRRTNTEAFF,TGTGCCAGCAGCCGCAGGACTAACACTGAAGCTTTCTTT,TRBV3-1/TRBV3-2,TRBJ1-1,.,.
CASSLVGKGYEQYF,TGTGCCAGCAGCTTAGTCGGGAAAGGCTACGAGCAGTACTTC,TRBV7-9,TRBJ2-7,.,.